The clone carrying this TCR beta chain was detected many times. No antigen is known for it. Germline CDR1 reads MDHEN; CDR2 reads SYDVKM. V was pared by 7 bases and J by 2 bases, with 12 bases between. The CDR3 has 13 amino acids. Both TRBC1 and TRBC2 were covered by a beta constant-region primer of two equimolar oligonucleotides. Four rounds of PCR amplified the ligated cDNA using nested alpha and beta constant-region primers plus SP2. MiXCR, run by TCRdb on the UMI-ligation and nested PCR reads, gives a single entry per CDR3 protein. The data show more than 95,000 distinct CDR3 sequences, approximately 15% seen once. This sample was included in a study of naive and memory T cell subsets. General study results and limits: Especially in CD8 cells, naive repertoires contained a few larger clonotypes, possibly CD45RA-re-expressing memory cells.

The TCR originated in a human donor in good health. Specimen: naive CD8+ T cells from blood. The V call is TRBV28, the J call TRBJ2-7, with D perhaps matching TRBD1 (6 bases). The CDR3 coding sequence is TGTGCCAGCAACAGGGAAACTCCCTACGAGCAGTACTTC. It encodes CASNRETPYEQYF.